Listed below are T cell receptor beta chains from one sample, sequenced in a study of blood T cell repertoires in COVID-19. The repertoire was sequenced with immunoSEQ multiplex PCR; TCRdb's copy has only in-frame clones and lacks some. The table includes 200,000 to 300,000 clones, about 90% detected once. Source material: peripheral blood. The source of these receptors is a woman aged 45-59 years with acute or convalescent COVID-19. Both conserved end residues are part of each CDR3. Fields, in order: J gene, CDR3 length, V gene, clone size, D gene, CDR3 protein, CDR3 DNA. The D gene is left open where the match is weak. Rows give clone size only sometimes, using once, few, many, or a class for an expanded clone.

J: TRBJ1-2; length: 13; V: TRBV7-3; size: .; D: TRBD1; CDR3: CASSDHTGGGYTF; DNA: TGTGCCAGCAGCGATCATACAGGGGGCGGCTACACCTTC
J: TRBJ2-3; length: 15; V: TRBV5-4; size: .; D: TRBD2; CDR3: CASSDRDYRTDTQYF; DNA: TGTGCCAGCAGCGACCGGGACTATCGCACAGATACGCAGTATTTT
J: TRBJ1-4; length: 14; V: TRBV27; size: .; D: .; CDR3: CASSSLSSNEKLFF; DNA: TGTGCCAGCAGTTCCCTCTCCTCTAATGAAAAACTGTTTTTT
J: TRBJ1-2; length: 15; V: TRBV28; size: once; D: TRBD1; CDR3: CASSYRDRANYGYTF; DNA: TGTGCCAGCAGTTACCGGGACAGGGCCAACTATGGCTACACCTTC
J: TRBJ2-7; length: 14; V: TRBV25-1; size: .; D: .; CDR3: CASSPRQGSDEQYF; DNA: TGTGCCAGCAGCCCCCGGCAGGGGAGCGACGAGCAGTACTTC
J: TRBJ2-3; length: 14; V: TRBV7-6; size: .; D: .; CDR3: CAIRDSYSTDTQYF; DNA: TGTGCCATCCGGGACTCCTACAGCACAGATACGCAGTATTTT
J: TRBJ2-2; length: 15; V: TRBV5-6; size: .; D: .; CDR3: CASSLSPANTGELFF; DNA: TGTGCCAGCAGCTTGTCCCCAGCGAACACCGGGGAGCTGTTTTTT
J: TRBJ2-7; length: 14; V: TRBV7-2; size: .; D: TRBD2; CDR3: CASTYGTSGYEQYF; DNA: TGTGCCAGCACCTATGGGACTAGCGGGTACGAGCAGTACTTC
J: TRBJ2-5; length: 17; V: TRBV4-2; size: .; D: TRBD2; CDR3: CASSQDTSGRVGETQYF; DNA: TGTGCCAGCAGCCAAGATACTAGCGGGAGGGTAGGAGAGACCCAGTACTTC
J: TRBJ2-1; length: 15; V: TRBV7-3; size: .; D: TRBD2; CDR3: CASSLGTTSYNEQFF; DNA: TGTGCCAGCAGCTTAGGGACTACGAGCTACAATGAGCAGTTCTTC
J: TRBJ1-1; length: 15; V: TRBV5-1; size: .; D: TRBD1; CDR3: CASSLDRARNTEAFF; DNA: TGCGCCAGCAGCCTAGACAGGGCTCGGAACACTGAAGCTTTCTTT
J: TRBJ2-7; length: 13; V: TRBV29-1; size: .; D: .; CDR3: CSVEGGGYYEQYF; DNA: TGCAGCGTTGAAGGCGGAGGCTATTACGAGCAGTACTTC
J: TRBJ1-1; length: 13; V: TRBV6-2/TRBV6-3; size: .; D: .; CDR3: CASSSSARGEAFF; DNA: TGTGCCAGCAGTTCCTCCGCTCGGGGTGAAGCTTTCTTT
J: TRBJ2-7; length: 15; V: TRBV9; size: .; D: TRBD2; CDR3: CASSGGTSRSYEQYF; DNA: TGTGCCAGCAGCGGGGGGACTAGCCGATCCTACGAGCAGTACTTC
J: TRBJ1-2; length: 15; V: TRBV18; size: .; D: TRBD1; CDR3: CASSPQGQVNYGYTF; DNA: TGTGCCAGCTCACCCCAAGGACAGGTTAACTATGGCTACACCTTC
J: TRBJ1-2; length: 14; V: TRBV6-2/TRBV6-3; size: once; D: TRBD1; CDR3: CASSRSTGHYGYTF; DNA: TGTGCCAGCAGCCGCTCGACAGGGCACTATGGCTACACCTTC
J: TRBJ2-3; length: 15; V: TRBV24-1; size: .; D: TRBD2; CDR3: CATSDLSGRTDTQYF; DNA: TGTGCCACCAGTGATTTAAGCGGGAGAACAGATACGCAGTATTTT